This record looks at one TCR beta chain sequence and its context. This CDR3 comprises 15 residues. The V gene's germline CDR1 is LGHNA and CDR2 YSLEER. V was cut by 0 bases and J by 4 bases, with 13 bases left in between. As processed by the authors: By means of reference gene primer amplification, nucleated cell counts were estimated. The table came from immunoSEQ multiplex PCR; TCRdb's copy has only in-frame clones and leaves some out. V, J and clone size are those of that table, while D and trimming were read from the DNA. The data hold roughly 140,000 clones, with around 82% observed a single time. These data belong to a study of blood T cell repertoires in COVID-19. As for the study in general: Specimens from acute and convalescent COVID-19 originated in the United States, Italy and Spain. Sources were T cells, B-cell-depleted T cells, or PBMCs; the material itself was cDNA or gDNA.

The TCR was taken from a man in his fifties or sixties with active or convalescent COVID-19. Material: peripheral blood. The V and J genes are TRBV4-3 and TRBJ2-7; possibly TRBD2 for D (7 bases). CDR3 amino acids: CASSQDKGGGYEQYF. The DNA of the CDR3 is TGCGCCAGCAGCCAAGATAAAGGGGGAGGGTACGAGCAGTACTTC.